This paragraph covers one TCR beta chain sequence. The length of the CDR3 is 11 residues. Trimming removed 5 bases at V and 5 bases at J, with 9 bases between. CDR1 and CDR2 from the germline V gene are SQVTM and ANQGSEA. The sample belongs to a study of shared clonotypes between healthy human individuals. Only Caucasian adults living in Nashville, Tennessee made up the donor group. At a deep level, the assay was run. Original data processing: There were no quality scores in the junction-only immunoSEQ sequences, so filtering differed. Sequencing used immunoSEQ multiplex PCR; TCRdb keeps in-frame clones, though not all of them. V, J and clone size derive from that table, while D and trimming were established from the DNA sequence. The sample lists approximately 460,000 clones, approximately 80% seen once, with about 12% in the top ten.

Sequencing was carried out using PBMCs. The chain combines TRBV29-1 with TRBJ1-1; D remains ambiguous. This receptor was identified in a woman aged 40 to 50 in good health. Some clones in this sample may be carry-over from other donors' samples. CDR3 loop: CSVLANTEAFF. CDR3 coding DNA: TGCAGCGTTCTCGCGAATACTGAAGCTTTCTTT.